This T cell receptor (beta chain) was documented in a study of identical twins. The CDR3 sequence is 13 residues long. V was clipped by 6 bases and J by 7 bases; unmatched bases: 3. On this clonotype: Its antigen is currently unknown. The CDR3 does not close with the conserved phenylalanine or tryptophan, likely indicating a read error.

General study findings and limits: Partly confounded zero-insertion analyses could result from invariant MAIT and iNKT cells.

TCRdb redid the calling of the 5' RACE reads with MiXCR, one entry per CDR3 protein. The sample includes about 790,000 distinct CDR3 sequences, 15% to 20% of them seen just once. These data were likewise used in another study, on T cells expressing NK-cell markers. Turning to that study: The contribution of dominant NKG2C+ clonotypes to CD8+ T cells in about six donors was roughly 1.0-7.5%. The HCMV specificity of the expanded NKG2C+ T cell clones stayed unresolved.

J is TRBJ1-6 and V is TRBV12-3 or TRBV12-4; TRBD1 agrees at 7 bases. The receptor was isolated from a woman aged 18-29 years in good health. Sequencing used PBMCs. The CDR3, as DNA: TGTGCCAGCAGACAGGGGTGGAATTCACCCCTCCACTGT. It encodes CASRQGWNSPLHC.